This TCR beta chain emerged from a study of molecular identifiers for immune sequencing clone quantification. A single record per CDR3 protein comes from TCRdb applying MiXCR to the PCR reads. The profile shows approximately 590,000 distinct CDR3 sequences, around 25% of them singletons. Germline V CDR1 and CDR2: SEHNR, FQNEAQ (reference sequence). The V end was cut by 1 base, the J end by 5 bases, with 6 bases between. The CDR3 runs to 12 residues. The sequenced material came from naive CD8+ T cells from blood, with Jurkat cell RNA spiked in. Subset denoted: FACS-sorted CD8+CD4-CCR7+CD45RA+ naive T cells. The TCR sequence derives from a human donor in good health. Some libraries in this study had Jurkat cell RNA spiked in. This rearrangement joins TRBV7-9 to TRBJ2-7; D is unclear. CDR3 in DNA: TGTGCCAGCAGCTTAGTGGTGAACGAGCAGTACTTC. This sequence encodes CASSLVVNEQYF.